This TCR beta chain was sequenced in a study of blood T cell repertoires in COVID-19. Study-wide context: The samples span acute and convalescent COVID-19 from the United States, Italy and Spain.

With V trimmed by 3 bases and J by 2 bases, 14 bases remained unmatched. The CDR3 covers 18 residues. From germline, CDR1 is MGHRA and CDR2 YSYEKL. The protocol was immunoSEQ multiplex PCR, while the TCRdb copy is restricted to in-frame clones and leaves out a portion. The profile shows about 140,000 clones, roughly 90% of them singletons. Sequencing was done on a sample of peripheral blood. The TCR was taken from a man aged 45 to 65 with active or convalescent COVID-19. The chain couples TRBV4-1 to TRBJ2-3, with 7 bases that match TRBD2. CDR3 amino acids: CASSHPKKAGAYTDTQYF. The CDR3 DNA follows: TGCGCCAGCAGCCACCCAAAAAAGGCGGGAGCCTACACAGATACGCAGTATTTT.